This T cell receptor beta chain was identified during a study of blood T cell repertoires in COVID-19 (dated by TCRdb to 2020 to 2021). With regard to the full study: The collaborator samples originated in the United States, Italy and Spain and spanned the acute and convalescent phases of COVID-19. A freely available public database, intended as a resource for researchers studying the immune response to SARS-CoV-2, is where the repertoires were released. HLA class I and class II types, where available, came from metadata supplied by the sample provider rather than from assay-based typing. Sample metadata almost always included a de-identified subject ID, COVID-19 status, age in years and sex. The samples were drawn from the first 160 participants of the ongoing ImmuneRACE study and from more than 1,000 subjects provided by 6 global collaborators. The material from the prospective study consisted of cDNA or gDNA derived from T cells, B-cell-depleted T cells, or PBMCs. The dataset comprised deeply sampled blood TCRbeta repertoires from subjects exposed to, actively infected with, or recovered from COVID-19. What the research found in general, with its limitations: Clinical and demographic metadata were provided uncurated, with the amount varying by source and participant.

The CDR1 and CDR2 encoded by the germline V gene (reference sequence) are SGHNT and YYREEE. The CDR3 starts with the cysteine, ends with the phenylalanine, and has 15 residues. Kept here is only the CDR3 DNA, which spans 45 bases and is read in frame from base 1. Trimming leaves V shorter by 4 bases and J shorter by 2 bases, with the junction holding 6 bases beyond the gene matches. TCRbeta CDR3 regions were amplified from genomic DNA using the immunoSEQ Assay, a bias-controlled multiplex PCR. The source study handled its data this way. The number of nucleated cells in each sample was estimated by amplification of reference gene primers within the assay. Sequence reads were collapsed and filtered to measure the absolute abundance of every unique TCRbeta CDR3 rearrangement. For each sample, productive Simpson clonality was calculated as the square root of Simpson's diversity index over productive rearrangements. TCRdb holds this immuneACCESS table with in-frame rearrangements only. Some clones are missing; in checked studies, unresolved V genes explain under half, and the rest has no known cause. That table furnishes V, J and clone size, whereas the DNA furnished D and trimming. The sample table holds 120,000 or so clones, of which about 92% were seen once. About 4% of the sample comes from the top ten.

As to this clone: The antigen it binds to is not known. No base-level quality is on record; no much larger clone is a single base apart.

Each collaborating institution followed its own protocols to collect whole blood in K2EDTA tubes. For TCRbeta analysis, collaborators shipped samples as frozen whole blood, isolated PBMCs, or DNA extracted from either of those sample types. The rearrangement combines TRBV5-4 with TRBJ2-3; TRBD2 lines up with 8 middle nucleotides. Sequenced sample: peripheral blood. This receptor was taken from a man aged 45-65 years with active COVID-19. This receptor carries the CDR3 CASSPGGAVTDTQYF. The nucleotide sequence is given as TGTGCCAGCAGCCCGGGGGGGGCAGTCACAGATACGCAGTATTTT. Reference TRBV5-4 and TRBJ2-3 genes cover what lies past the CDR3, so the full variable domain is ETGVTQSPTHLIKTRGQQVTLRCSSQSGHNTVSWYQQALGQGPQFIFQYYREEENGRGNFPPRFSGLQFPNYSSELNVNALELDDSALYLCASSPGGAVTDTQYFGPGTRLTVL.